The clone carrying this T cell receptor beta chain was recorded at least ten times. These data belong to a study of identical twins. TCRdb reprocessed the 5' RACE reads with MiXCR, giving one entry per CDR3 protein. The sample records 100,000 to 110,000 distinct CDR3 sequences, 4.5% to 6.5% being singletons. The CDR3 extends over 14 amino acids. Per the germline V gene, CDR1 is SGHRS and CDR2 is YFSETQ. Trimming pared 5 bases from V and 6 bases from J, leaving 15 bases between. V is TRBV5-1 and J is TRBJ2-1; tentatively, D is TRBD2 (6 bases). The sequenced material came from memory T cells sorted from blood. This receptor was obtained from a woman aged 45-65 years in good health. The CDR3 region has the DNA TGCGCCAGCAGTTTCTTAGCGGCTAGCAATGAGCAGTTCTTC. Protein sequence: CASSFLAASNEQFF.